Listed below are T cell receptor beta chains from one sample, sequenced in a study of CD8 T cells in ankylosing spondylitis. A single record per CDR3 protein comes from TCRdb applying MiXCR to the 5' RACE reads. The table has fewer than 750,000 distinct CDR3 sequences, roughly 19% seen once. The source material was blood, either unsorted or a sorted T cell fraction (not recorded which). These receptors were taken from a male donor with ankylosing spondylitis. The CDR3 runs from the conserved cysteine through the conserved F or W. A D gene is named only where the DNA matches it firmly. Clone size is given for some rows only: seen once, a few or many times, or a class if the clone is expanded.

.	TRBV14	TRBJ2-1	few	CASSQDRPSYNEQFF	TGTGCCAGCAGCCAAGATCGTCCCTCCTACAATGAGCAGTTCTTC
.	TRBV6-2/TRBV6-3	TRBJ1-1	few	CASTKDPWGEAFF	TGTGCCAGCACCAAGGACCCTTGGGGTGAAGCTTTCTTT
.	TRBV6-5	TRBJ2-3	.	CASSYSFSTDTQYF	TGTGCCAGCAGTTACTCGTTCAGCACAGATACGCAGTATTTT
.	TRBV6-2/TRBV6-3	TRBJ2-7	.	CASESVGNYEQYF	TGTGCCAGCGAGTCTGTCGGGAACTACGAGCAGTACTTC
.	TRBV7-2	TRBJ2-2	few	CASSLGAQTSGELFF	TGTGCCAGCAGCTTAGGGGCCCAGACTAGCGGGGAGCTGTTTTTT
.	TRBV4-1	TRBJ1-4	.	CASSPMQVEHEKLFF	TGCGCCAGCAGCCCGATGCAAGTCGAACATGAAAAACTGTTTTTT
TRBD2	TRBV12-3/TRBV12-4	TRBJ2-1	many	CASSQTSARNNEQFF	TGTGCCAGCAGTCAGACTAGCGCCCGAAACAATGAGCAGTTCTTC
.	TRBV6-2/TRBV6-3	TRBJ2-2	few	CASSYERAGELFF	TGTGCCAGCAGTTACGAGCGTGCCGGGGAGCTGTTTTTT
.	TRBV12-3/TRBV12-4	TRBJ1-3	.	CASSLNAQGSGNTIYF	TGTGCCAGCAGTTTAAATGCCCAGGGCTCAGGAAACACCATATATTTT
TRBD1	TRBV28	TRBJ2-3	.	CASKAIRYTGQSDTQYF	TGTGCCAGCAAAGCGATAAGGTACACGGGACAGTCAGATACGCAGTATTTT
TRBD1	TRBV6-2/TRBV6-3	TRBJ1-1	few	CASSFWKTGVVWTNTEAFF	TGTGCCAGCAGTTTCTGGAAGACAGGGGTTGTTTGGACGAACACTGAAGCTTTCTTT
.	TRBV6-2/TRBV6-3	TRBJ1-2	.	CASRYPTDNYGYTF	TGTGCCAGCAGATACCCGACAGATAACTATGGCTACACCTTC
TRBD1	TRBV16	TRBJ1-4	few	CASSFAGTANEKLFF	TGTGCCAGCAGCTTCGCCGGGACAGCAAATGAAAAACTGTTTTTT
TRBD1	TRBV3-1	TRBJ1-5	many	CASSQFRQGARGQPQHF	TGTGCCAGCAGCCAATTCAGACAGGGGGCGCGAGGTCAGCCCCAGCATTTT
.	TRBV10-3	TRBJ2-4	few	CAISEDGALAKNIQYF	TGTGCCATCAGTGAGGACGGGGCTCTAGCCAAAAACATTCAGTACTTC
TRBD1	TRBV4-1	TRBJ2-5	.	CASSQGAGQVLETQYF	TGCGCCAGCAGCCAAGGGGCCGGACAGGTCTTAGAGACCCAGTACTTC
.	TRBV6-1	TRBJ2-6	few	CASSSVHSGANVLTF	TGTGCCAGCTCGTCAGTCCACTCTGGGGCCAACGTCCTGACTTTC
TRBD2	TRBV2	TRBJ2-5	.	CASKQAGETQYF	TGTGCCAGCAAACAAGCGGGGGAGACCCAGTACTTC
TRBD2	TRBV29-1	TRBJ2-7	few	CSVDANGRDEQYF	TGCAGCGTTGACGCAAACGGGAGGGACGAGCAGTACTTC
.	TRBV12-3/TRBV12-4	TRBJ2-3	.	CASSGTGADTQYF	TGTGCCAGCAGCGGCACCGGGGCAGATACGCAGTATTTT
.	TRBV7-8	TRBJ2-7	.	CASSLQGGDSPTYEQYF	TGTGCCAGCAGCTTACAGGGAGGCGACAGCCCAACCTACGAGCAGTACTTC
.	TRBV13	TRBJ1-6	.	CASSTTGRASVDSYNSPLHF	TGTGCCAGCAGCACCACGGGTAGAGCGTCAGTCGACTCCTATAATTCACCCCTCCACTTT
TRBD2	TRBV5-1	TRBJ2-1	.	CASSLVTSGRVPSYNEQFF	TGCGCCAGCAGCTTGGTAACTAGCGGGAGGGTCCCCTCCTACAATGAGCAGTTCTTC
.	TRBV7-8	TRBJ2-3	few	CASSTWGSSTDTQYF	TGTGCCAGCAGCACGTGGGGTTCTAGCACAGATACGCAGTATTTT
.	TRBV2	TRBJ2-3	.	CASRDRGYLTDTQYF	TGTGCCAGCAGAGACCGGGGATACCTCACAGATACGCAGTATTTT
.	TRBV12-3/TRBV12-4	TRBJ1-1	.	CASSPSNMNTEAFF	TGTGCCAGCAGCCCAAGTAACATGAACACTGAAGCTTTCTTT
TRBD2	TRBV2	TRBJ2-5	few	CASSEGIAGVSGGETQYF	TGTGCCAGCAGTGAAGGAATAGCGGGAGTATCTGGGGGAGAGACCCAGTACTTC
.	TRBV12-3/TRBV12-4	TRBJ1-5	.	CASSLGETRGQPQHF	TGTGCCAGCAGTTTGGGAGAAACGAGGGGTCAGCCCCAGCATTTT
TRBD2	TRBV7-8	TRBJ2-1	.	CASSLVHTSGYEQFF	TGTGCCAGCAGCTTAGTACATACTAGCGGCTATGAGCAGTTCTTC
TRBD1	TRBV28	TRBJ1-2	few	CASSLGQVPTYGYTF	TGTGCCAGCAGTTTAGGACAGGTCCCCACCTATGGCTACACCTTC
TRBD2	TRBV12-3/TRBV12-4	TRBJ2-1	few	CASSLLEREGKFRNEQFF	TGTGCCAGCAGCCTCCTGGAGCGGGAGGGCAAGTTCCGAAATGAGCAGTTCTTC
.	TRBV5-1	TRBJ1-1	few	CASSSGHPQEAFF	TGCGCCAGCAGCTCGGGACACCCACAAGAAGCTTTCTTT
TRBD1	TRBV29-1	TRBJ2-7	few	CSVESPGGSYEQYF	TGCAGCGTTGAATCTCCAGGGGGCTCCTACGAGCAGTACTTC
.	TRBV28	TRBJ2-1	few	CASSSLMSRSYNEQFF	TGTGCCAGCAGCTCGCTTATGTCCCGCTCCTACAATGAGCAGTTCTTC
.	TRBV12-3/TRBV12-4	TRBJ2-3	many	CASSFSGTQYF	TGTGCCAGCAGCTTCAGCGGGACGCAGTATTTT
.	TRBV12-3/TRBV12-4	TRBJ2-1	few	CASSPDGEQFF	TGTGCCAGCAGCCCTGACGGTGAGCAGTTCTTC
.	TRBV5-6	TRBJ1-1	few	CASSLLPPMNTEAFF	TGTGCCAGCAGCTTGCTGCCCCCTATGAACACTGAAGCTTTCTTT
.	TRBV9	TRBJ2-2	.	CASSVRSSGELFF	TGTGCCAGCAGCGTCAGGAGCTCCGGGGAGCTGTTTTTT
.	TRBV12-3/TRBV12-4	TRBJ1-2	many	CASSLRGNGYTF	TGTGCCAGCAGTTTGAGGGGTAACGGCTACACCTTC
TRBD2	TRBV7-8	TRBJ2-3	few	CASSFMAGGSTDTQYF	TGTGCCAGCAGCTTTATGGCGGGGGGGAGCACAGATACGCAGTATTTT
TRBD2	TRBV7-6	TRBJ2-1	few	CASSYSSGSNEQFF	TGTGCCAGCAGCTATTCTAGCGGGAGCAATGAGCAGTTCTTC
.	TRBV6-5	TRBJ1-1	few	CASSYRQMNTEAFF	TGTGCCAGCAGTTATAGACAGATGAACACTGAAGCTTTCTTT
.	TRBV27	TRBJ1-5	.	CASGLQSNQPQHF	TGTGCCAGCGGACTGCAGAGCAATCAGCCCCAGCATTTT
.	TRBV7-2	TRBJ1-2	many	CASSLSPGARGRYTF	TGTGCCAGCAGCCTAAGCCCCGGAGCCCGAGGGCGCTACACCTTC
.	TRBV4-1	TRBJ1-5	once	CASSETPPRTVNQPQHF	TGCGCCAGCAGCGAAACCCCACCACGGACAGTTAATCAGCCCCAGCATTTT
.	TRBV7-9	TRBJ1-4	.	CASSLVYGGDEKLFF	TGTGCCAGCAGCTTAGTTTACGGGGGAGATGAAAAACTGTTTTTT
TRBD1	TRBV27	TRBJ2-7	few	CASSLGPGTGYQSEQYF	TGTGCCAGCAGTTTAGGTCCCGGGACAGGGTATCAATCCGAGCAGTACTTC
TRBD2	TRBV11-2	TRBJ2-7	few	CASSIGGRNYEQYF	TGTGCCAGCAGCATCGGGGGGAGAAACTACGAGCAGTACTTC
TRBD2	TRBV12-3/TRBV12-4	TRBJ2-1	.	CASRVLAGGPYNEQFF	TGTGCCAGCAGGGTCTTAGCGGGAGGGCCCTACAATGAGCAGTTCTTC
.	TRBV12-3/TRBV12-4	TRBJ1-5	.	CASSLVSGDQPQHF	TGTGCCAGCAGTTTAGTATCAGGGGATCAGCCCCAGCATTTT
.	TRBV7-9	TRBJ2-7	few	CASSLGGTHEQYF	TGTGCCAGCAGCTTAGGAGGGACTCACGAGCAGTACTTC
TRBD1	TRBV4-3	TRBJ1-3	.	CASSQGQGSFSGNTIYF	TGCGCCAGCAGCCAAGGACAGGGTTCCTTCTCTGGAAACACCATATATTTT
TRBD2	TRBV20-1	TRBJ2-7	.	CSVGGEYPYEQYF	TGCAGTGTTGGGGGGGAGTATCCCTACGAGCAGTACTTC
.	TRBV11-1	TRBJ2-1	few	CASSPRRDEQFF	TGTGCCAGCAGCCCAAGGCGGGATGAGCAGTTCTTC
.	TRBV20-1	TRBJ2-1	few	CSASPTYNEQFF	TGCAGTGCAAGTCCCACTTACAATGAGCAGTTCTTC
TRBD1	TRBV5-1	TRBJ2-6	.	CASSRDRDAGANVLTF	TGCGCCAGCAGCCGGGACAGGGATGCCGGGGCCAACGTCCTGACTTTC
.	TRBV5-4	TRBJ1-3	.	CASSPGRRDGNTIYF	TGTGCCAGCAGCCCCGGCCGGCGGGACGGAAACACCATATATTTT
TRBD1	TRBV6-2/TRBV6-3	TRBJ2-1	.	CAATGPQGNEQFF	TGTGCCGCAACCGGGCCACAGGGGAATGAGCAGTTCTTC
.	TRBV18	TRBJ2-6	.	CASSPGQRGTNVLTF	TGTGCCAGCTCACCGGGGCAAAGGGGGACCAACGTCCTGACTTTC
TRBD1	TRBV7-9	TRBJ2-5	.	CASSSWDRGSETQYF	TGTGCCAGCAGCTCTTGGGACAGGGGATCTGAGACCCAGTACTTC